A selection of T cell receptor beta chains follows, all from one sample in a study of CXCR3-negative and CXCR3-positive naive CD8 T cells. TCRdb re-called the 5' RACE reads and shows each CDR3 protein once, DNA omitted. The repertoire shows tens of thousands of distinct CDR3 sequences; the top ten hold around 0.75%. The sample comprised naive CXCR3+ CD8+ T cells from blood. The receptors were sampled from a human donor in good health. Some clones in this sample may be carry-over from other donors' samples. CDR3s include the opening cysteine and the closing phenylalanine or tryptophan. Fields, in order: J gene, V gene, CDR3 protein.

J gene: TRBJ1-2
V gene: TRBV7-9
CDR3 protein: CASSLARGREINYGYTF

J gene: TRBJ1-6
V gene: TRBV4-3
CDR3 protein: CASSYQAREDHSPLHF

J gene: TRBJ2-1
V gene: TRBV6-2/TRBV6-3
CDR3 protein: CASSRHRSDEQFF

J gene: TRBJ1-1
V gene: TRBV7-6
CDR3 protein: CASSLPRQGSATEAFF

J gene: TRBJ2-1
V gene: TRBV7-9
CDR3 protein: CASSAATGSAINEQFF

J gene: TRBJ2-7
V gene: TRBV28
CDR3 protein: CASSPFAQGESYEQYF

J gene: TRBJ2-2
V gene: TRBV29-1
CDR3 protein: CSVEQGRGDTGELFF

J gene: TRBJ2-7
V gene: TRBV4-1
CDR3 protein: CASSQGGIYEQYF

J gene: TRBJ2-5
V gene: TRBV4-3
CDR3 protein: CASSQGGRYQETQYF

J gene: TRBJ2-6
V gene: TRBV6-6
CDR3 protein: CASTDSGANVLTF

J gene: TRBJ2-3
V gene: TRBV5-1
CDR3 protein: CANTHRAISTDTQYF

J gene: TRBJ2-1
V gene: TRBV7-8
CDR3 protein: CASSLEGSYSYNEQFF

J gene: TRBJ2-1
V gene: TRBV14
CDR3 protein: CASGLAGVGEQFF

J gene: TRBJ1-1
V gene: TRBV4-2
CDR3 protein: CASSQDLNTEAFF

J gene: TRBJ2-1
V gene: TRBV20-1
CDR3 protein: CSASSGTSSYNEQFF

J gene: TRBJ1-6
V gene: TRBV20-1
CDR3 protein: CSARDQGIFYNSPLHF

J gene: TRBJ2-4
V gene: TRBV7-8
CDR3 protein: CASTPRRTKNIQYF

J gene: TRBJ2-7
V gene: TRBV20-1
CDR3 protein: CSARDWLAGGPGNEQYF

J gene: TRBJ2-7
V gene: TRBV29-1
CDR3 protein: CSVVQGTDNEQYF

J gene: TRBJ2-3
V gene: TRBV12-5
CDR3 protein: CASGGTSGERVSTDTQYF

J gene: TRBJ2-7
V gene: TRBV7-9
CDR3 protein: CASSPTAVRLSYEQYF

J gene: TRBJ2-7
V gene: TRBV6-2/TRBV6-3
CDR3 protein: CASNLEGPPYEQYF